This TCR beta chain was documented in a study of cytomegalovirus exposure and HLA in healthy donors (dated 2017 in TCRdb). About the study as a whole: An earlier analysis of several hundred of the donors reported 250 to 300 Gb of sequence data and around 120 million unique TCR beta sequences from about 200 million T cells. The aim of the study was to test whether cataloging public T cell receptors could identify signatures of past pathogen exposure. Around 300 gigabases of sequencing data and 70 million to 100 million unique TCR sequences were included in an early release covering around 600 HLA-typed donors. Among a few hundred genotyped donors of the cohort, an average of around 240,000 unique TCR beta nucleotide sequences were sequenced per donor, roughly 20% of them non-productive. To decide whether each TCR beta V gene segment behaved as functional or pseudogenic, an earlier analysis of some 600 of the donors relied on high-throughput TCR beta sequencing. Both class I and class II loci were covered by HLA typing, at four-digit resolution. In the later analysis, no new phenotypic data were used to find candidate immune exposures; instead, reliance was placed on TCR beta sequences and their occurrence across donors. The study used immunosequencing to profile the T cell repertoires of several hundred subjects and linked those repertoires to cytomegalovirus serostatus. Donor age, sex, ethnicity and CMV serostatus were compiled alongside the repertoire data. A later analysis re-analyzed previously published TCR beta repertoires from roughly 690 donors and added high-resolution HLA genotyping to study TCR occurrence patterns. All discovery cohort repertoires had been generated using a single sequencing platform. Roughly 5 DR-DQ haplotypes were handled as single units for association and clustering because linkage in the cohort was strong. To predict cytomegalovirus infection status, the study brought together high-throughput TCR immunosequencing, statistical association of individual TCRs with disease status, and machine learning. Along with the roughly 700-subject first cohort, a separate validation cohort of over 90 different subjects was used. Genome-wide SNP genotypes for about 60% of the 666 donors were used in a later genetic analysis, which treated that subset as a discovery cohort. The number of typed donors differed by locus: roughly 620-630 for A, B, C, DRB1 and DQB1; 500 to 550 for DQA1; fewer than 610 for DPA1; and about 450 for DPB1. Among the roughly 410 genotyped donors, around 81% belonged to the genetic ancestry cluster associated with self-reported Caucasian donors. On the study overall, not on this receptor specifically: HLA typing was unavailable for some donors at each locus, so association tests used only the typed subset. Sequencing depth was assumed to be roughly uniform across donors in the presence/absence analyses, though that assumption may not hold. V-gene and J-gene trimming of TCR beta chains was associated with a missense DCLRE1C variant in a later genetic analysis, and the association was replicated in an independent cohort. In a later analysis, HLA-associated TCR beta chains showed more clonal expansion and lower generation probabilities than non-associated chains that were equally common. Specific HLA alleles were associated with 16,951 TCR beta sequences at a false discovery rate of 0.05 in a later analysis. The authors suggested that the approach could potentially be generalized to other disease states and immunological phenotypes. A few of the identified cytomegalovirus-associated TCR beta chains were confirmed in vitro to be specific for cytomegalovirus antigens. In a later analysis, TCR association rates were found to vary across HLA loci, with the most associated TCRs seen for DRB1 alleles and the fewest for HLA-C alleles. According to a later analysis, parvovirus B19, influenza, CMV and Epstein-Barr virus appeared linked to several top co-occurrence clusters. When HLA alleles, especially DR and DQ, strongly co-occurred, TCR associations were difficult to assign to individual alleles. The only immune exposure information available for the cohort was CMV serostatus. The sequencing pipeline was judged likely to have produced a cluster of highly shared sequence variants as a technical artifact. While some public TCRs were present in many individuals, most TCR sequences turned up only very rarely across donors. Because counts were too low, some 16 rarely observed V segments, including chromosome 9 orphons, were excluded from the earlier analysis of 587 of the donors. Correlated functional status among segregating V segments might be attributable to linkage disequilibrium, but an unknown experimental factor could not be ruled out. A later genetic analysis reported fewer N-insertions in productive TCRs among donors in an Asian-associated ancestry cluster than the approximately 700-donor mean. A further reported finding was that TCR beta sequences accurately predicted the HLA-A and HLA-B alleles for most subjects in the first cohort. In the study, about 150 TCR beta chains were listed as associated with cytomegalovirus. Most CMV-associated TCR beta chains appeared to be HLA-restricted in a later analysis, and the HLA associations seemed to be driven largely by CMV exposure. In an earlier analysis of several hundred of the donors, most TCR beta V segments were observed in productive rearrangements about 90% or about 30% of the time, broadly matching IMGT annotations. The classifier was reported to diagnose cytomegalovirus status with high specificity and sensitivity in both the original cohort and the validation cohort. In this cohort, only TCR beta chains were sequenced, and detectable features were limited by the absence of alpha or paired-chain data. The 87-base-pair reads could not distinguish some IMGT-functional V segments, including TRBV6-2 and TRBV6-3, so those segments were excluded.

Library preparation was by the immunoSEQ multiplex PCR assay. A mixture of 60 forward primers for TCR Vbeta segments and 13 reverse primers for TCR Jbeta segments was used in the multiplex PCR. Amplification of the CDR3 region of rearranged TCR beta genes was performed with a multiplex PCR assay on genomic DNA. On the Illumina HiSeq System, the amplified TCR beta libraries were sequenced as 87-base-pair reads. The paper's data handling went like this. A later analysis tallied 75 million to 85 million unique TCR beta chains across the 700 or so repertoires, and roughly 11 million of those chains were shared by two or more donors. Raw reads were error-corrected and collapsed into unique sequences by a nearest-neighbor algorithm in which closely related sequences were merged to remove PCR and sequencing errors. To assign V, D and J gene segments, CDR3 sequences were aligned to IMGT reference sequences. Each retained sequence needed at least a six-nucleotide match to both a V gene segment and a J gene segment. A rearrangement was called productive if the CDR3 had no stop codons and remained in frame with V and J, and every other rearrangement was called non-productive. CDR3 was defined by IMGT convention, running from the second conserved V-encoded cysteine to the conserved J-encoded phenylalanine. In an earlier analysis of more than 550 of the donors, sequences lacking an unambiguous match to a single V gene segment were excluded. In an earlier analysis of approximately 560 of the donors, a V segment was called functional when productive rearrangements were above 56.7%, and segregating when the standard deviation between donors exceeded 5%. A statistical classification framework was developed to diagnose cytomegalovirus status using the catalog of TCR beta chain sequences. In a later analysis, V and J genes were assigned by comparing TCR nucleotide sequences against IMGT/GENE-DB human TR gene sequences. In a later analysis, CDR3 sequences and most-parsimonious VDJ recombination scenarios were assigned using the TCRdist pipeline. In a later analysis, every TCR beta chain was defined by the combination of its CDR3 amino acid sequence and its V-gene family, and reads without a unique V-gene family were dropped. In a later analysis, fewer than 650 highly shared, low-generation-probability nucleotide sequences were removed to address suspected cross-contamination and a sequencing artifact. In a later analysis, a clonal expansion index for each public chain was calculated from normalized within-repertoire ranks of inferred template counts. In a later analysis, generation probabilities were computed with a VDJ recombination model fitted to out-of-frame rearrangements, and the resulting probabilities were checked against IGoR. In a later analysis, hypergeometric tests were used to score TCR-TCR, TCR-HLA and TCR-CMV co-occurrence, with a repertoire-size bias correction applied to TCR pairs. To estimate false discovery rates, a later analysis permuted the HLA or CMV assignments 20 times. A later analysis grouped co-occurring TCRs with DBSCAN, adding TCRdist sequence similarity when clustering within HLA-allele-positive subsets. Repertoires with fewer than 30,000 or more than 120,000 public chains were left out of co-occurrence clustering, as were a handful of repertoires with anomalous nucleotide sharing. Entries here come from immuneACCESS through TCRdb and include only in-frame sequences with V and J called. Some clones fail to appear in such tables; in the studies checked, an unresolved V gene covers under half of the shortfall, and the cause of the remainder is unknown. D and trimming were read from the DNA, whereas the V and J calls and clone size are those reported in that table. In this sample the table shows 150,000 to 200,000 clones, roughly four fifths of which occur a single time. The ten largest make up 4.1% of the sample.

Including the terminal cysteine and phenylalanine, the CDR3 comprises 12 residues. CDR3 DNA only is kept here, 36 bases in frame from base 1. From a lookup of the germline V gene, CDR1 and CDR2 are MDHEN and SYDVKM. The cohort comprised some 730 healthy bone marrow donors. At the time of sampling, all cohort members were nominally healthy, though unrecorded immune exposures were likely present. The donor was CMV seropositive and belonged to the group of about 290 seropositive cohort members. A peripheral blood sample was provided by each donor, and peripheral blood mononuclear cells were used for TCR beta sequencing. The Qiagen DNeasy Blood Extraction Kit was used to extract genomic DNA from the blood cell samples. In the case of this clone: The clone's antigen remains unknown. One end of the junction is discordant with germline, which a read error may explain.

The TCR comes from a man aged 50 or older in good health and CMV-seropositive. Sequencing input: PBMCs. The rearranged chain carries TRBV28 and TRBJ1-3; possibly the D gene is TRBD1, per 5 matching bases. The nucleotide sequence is TGTGCCAGCAGACCGGGACTTCCCAAGTTCGATTTT. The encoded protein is CASRPGLPKFDF.